The clone carrying this T cell receptor beta chain showed up many times. Its antigen is not identified. The sample is drawn from a study of Graves' ophthalmopathy and Graves' hyperthyroidism. Amplified material comprised TCR beta CDR3 regions derived from RNA transcripts. First-round RT-PCR with HTBI primers preceded a second-round multiplex PCR. Via MiXCR, TCRdb re-called the multiplex PCR reads, giving one row per CDR3 protein. The table has under 350,000 distinct CDR3 sequences, roughly 15% seen once; the top ten hold approximately 13%. This CDR3 is built from 14 residues. Per germline, CDR1 MNHEY and CDR2 SVGEGT. V was pared by 7 bases and J by 1 base, with 11 bases between. Donors with ophthalmopathy: moderate-to-severe activity, CAS ≥3, NOSPECS ≥4, duration under 3 months. Patients were left out if they had other autoimmune diseases, uncontrolled infections, pregnancy or lactation. General study points: Detection in blood was also observed for most expanded thyroid clonotypes above 0.001 frequency.

The rearrangement joins TRBV6-2 or TRBV6-3 to TRBJ1-5; D is ambiguous. The sequencing sample was made of peripheral blood. This clonotype originated in an adult man with Graves' ophthalmopathy. CDR3 residues: CASIRTISNQPQHF. Here the CDR3 DNA reads TGTGCCAGCATCAGGACTATCAGCAATCAGCCCCAGCATTTT.